This TCR beta chain was sequenced in a study of blood T cell repertoires in COVID-19. Seattle's enrolled individuals joined amid active infection and were then monitored longitudinally. From germline, CDR1 is SGHNT and CDR2 YENEEA. CDR3 length: 13 amino acids. Trimming shortened V by 0 bases and J by 14 bases, and 13 bases separated the two germline ends. Assay used: immunoSEQ multiplex PCR; TCRdb lists only in-frame clones, some missing. The sample has about 360,000 clones; 70% to 90% are singletons. Sequencing was carried out using peripheral blood. The chain combines TRBV11-3 with TRBJ2-2; the D gene is possibly TRBD2 (5 bases). The sequence was obtained from a woman aged 55 to 70 with COVID-19, enrolled during active disease. CDR3 in DNA: TGTGCCAGCAGCTTAGAGCTCTACCCGGGACTGTTTTTT. It codes for CASSLELYPGLFF.